Each of the 25 T cell receptor beta chains below was sequenced from the same sample in a study of blood T cell repertoires in COVID-19. Sequencing used immunoSEQ multiplex PCR; TCRdb keeps in-frame clones, though not all of them. The top ten hold about 9.3% of the sample, which has some 200,000 clones, 80% to 90% seen once. The specimen was PBMCs or T cells enriched from blood (not recorded which). These receptor sequences come from a man aged 35-49 years who had recovered from COVID-19.

The chain employs TRBV24-1 and TRBJ2-1; D is perhaps TRBD1 (6 bases). The germline CDR1 and CDR2 sequences are KGHDR and SFDVKD. V was cut by 5 bases and J by 4 bases, with 14 bases left in between. The CDR3 length is 15 residues. The CDR3 is CATSGRTAHYNEQFF. CDR3 bases: TGTGCCACCAGTGGAAGGACAGCGCATTACAATGAGCAGTTCTTC.

This clone has more than one count but fewer than ten. The chain joins TRBV9 to TRBJ1-1; 8 bases fit TRBD1. The CDR3 totals 15 residues. Unmatched junction bases numbered 8, after V lost 0 bases and J lost 7 bases. The germline gives CDR1 SGDLS, CDR2 YYNGEE. The CDR3 here is CASSVGGQGEGEAFF. In nucleotides, the CDR3 is TGTGCCAGCAGCGTAGGCGGACAGGGAGAGGGTGAAGCTTTCTTT.

J is TRBJ1-5 and V is TRBV6-5; the D is unclear. Germline V gene lookup returns CDR1 MNHEY and CDR2 SVGAGI. V lost 7 bases and J lost 1, with 8 bases in between. CDR3 length: 13 amino acids. CDR3 sequence reads: CASNHGSNQPQHF. The CDR3, as DNA: TGTGCCAGCAACCACGGGAGCAATCAGCCCCAGCATTTT.

The CDR3: CASSPPGGKYTEAFF. The CDR3 DNA is TGTGCCAGCTCACCCCCCGGAGGGAAGTACACTGAAGCTTTCTTT. The chain couples TRBV18 to TRBJ1-1; D gene unclear. This CDR3 comprises 15 residues. The V end lost 3 bases, the J end lost 3 bases, and 14 bases lay between the germline ends. In germline, CDR1 is KGHSH, CDR2 LQKENI.

The chain couples TRBV2 to TRBJ1-5; TRBD1 matches at 8 bases. Germline loops: CDR1 SNHLY, CDR2 FYNNEI. J lost 2 bases, V lost 6 bases, and 3 bases had no gene match. The CDR3 runs 14 residues. The DNA of the CDR3 is TGTGCCAGCAGGGCGGACAGGGGCAATCAGCCCCAGCATTTT. Its translation: CASRADRGNQPQHF.

This CDR3 reads CSVAGQAWWNEQFF. DNA of the CDR3: TGCAGCGTTGCAGGACAGGCGTGGTGGAATGAGCAGTTCTTC. The rearrangement joins TRBV29-1 to TRBJ2-1; 7 bases are shared with TRBD1. CDR3 length equals 14 residues. The germline gives CDR1 SQVTM, CDR2 ANQGSEA. The J segment lost 7 bases and the V segment lost 4 bases, leaving 10 bases of the junction unmatched.

The V and J genes are TRBV9 and TRBJ2-1; 9 nucleotides match TRBD1. The CDR3 length is 15 residues. CDR1 SGDLS and CDR2 YYNGEE come from the germline V gene. Trimming cost V 5 bases and J 10 bases; bases outside gene matches: 13. CDR3 loop: CASSYGPGQGNEQFF. In DNA, the CDR3 is TGTGCCAGCAGTTATGGTCCGGGACAGGGAAACGAGCAGTTCTTC. The full variable domain, its missing parts supplied by reference TRBV9 and TRBJ2-1, is DSGVTQTPKHLITATGQRVTLRCSPRSGDLSVYWYQQSLDQGLQFLIQYYNGEERAKGNILERFSAQQFPDLHSELNLSSLELGDSALYFCASSYGPGQGNEQFFGPGTRLTVL.

The genes are TRBV5-1 and TRBJ1-1; unclear D gene. CDR3 size: 14 residues. Germline CDR1 and CDR2: SGHRS and YFSETQ. V was shortened by 2 bases and J by 0 bases, with 8 bases between the two germline ends. The CDR3 spells CASSFGDLNTEAFF. The CDR3 DNA sequence: TGCGCCAGCAGCTTCGGGGATTTGAACACTGAAGCTTTCTTT. Supplemented by reference TRBV5-1 and TRBJ1-1, the full variable domain reads KAGVTQTPRYLIKTRGQQVTLSCSPISGHRSVSWYQQTPGQGLQFLFEYFSETQRNKGNFPGRFSGRQFSNSRSEMNVSTLELGDSALYLCASSFGDLNTEAFFGQGTRLTVV.

The V and J genes are TRBV6-5 and TRBJ2-1; 11 nucleotides match TRBD2. The germline CDR1 and CDR2 sequences are MNHEY and SVGAGI. CDR3 length equals 16 residues. J lost 7 bases, V lost 0 bases, and 5 bases had no gene match. The CDR3 region is CASSYSLAGGPNEQFF. The CDR3 DNA is TGTGCCAGCAGTTACTCGTTAGCGGGGGGGCCAAATGAGCAGTTCTTC.

This clone was detected a few times. Other DNA sequences from this sample encode an identical CDR3 as well. The J gene is TRBJ1-2, the V gene TRBV27, with 8 positions matching TRBD1. The CDR3 contains 14 residues. Germline V CDR1 and CDR2: MNHEY, SMNVEV (reference sequence). With V trimmed by 3 bases and J by 2 bases, 2 bases remained unmatched. The CDR3 DNA is TGTGCCAGCAGTTTGGCAGGGGGCAACTATGGCTACACCTTC. Translation gives CASSLAGGNYGYTF.

V is TRBV9 and J is TRBJ2-5; 14 bases are a match to TRBD2. Germline V gene lookup returns CDR1 SGDLS and CDR2 YYNGEE. This CDR3 region has 17 residues. The trim removed 0 bases at V and 2 bases at J, leaving 3 bases unmatched. CDR3 DNA sequence: TGTGCCAGCAGCGTAGGACTAGCGGGGGGGAGTCAAGAGACCCAGTACTTC. Protein product: CASSVGLAGGSQETQYF.

The rearrangement uses TRBV12-3 or TRBV12-4 and TRBJ1-2; tentatively, D is TRBD1 (5 bases). Trimming cost V 3 bases and J 8 bases, with 13 bases left between them. The CDR3 sequence is 13 residues long. DNA for the CDR3: TGTGCCAGCAGTTTGATAGGGACTAACGGCTACACCTTC. Its protein product is CASSLIGTNGYTF.

This rearrangement joins TRBV2 to TRBJ2-7; possible D gene TRBD2, 7 bases. Looked up from germline, CDR1 is SNHLY and CDR2 is FYNNEI. Trimming cost V 3 bases and J 7 bases, with 13 bases left between them. CDR3 size: 13 residues. In DNA form, the CDR3 reads TGTGCCAGCAGTGACGGGGGGCTGGGGGAGCAGTACTTC. It translates to CASSDGGLGEQYF.

The J gene is TRBJ1-2, the V gene TRBV5-1, with 8 bases matching TRBD1. Germline CDR1 reads SGHRS; CDR2 reads YFSETQ. The CDR3 length is 14 residues. V lost 2 bases and J lost 6; bases outside the gene matches: 6. CDR3 in amino acids: CASSFRTGKDGYTF. As DNA, the CDR3 is TGCGCCAGCAGCTTTCGGACAGGGAAGGATGGCTACACCTTC.

The V and J genes are TRBV12-5 and TRBJ1-1, with TRBD1 matching 11 bases. The CDR3 sequence is 14 residues long. In germline, CDR1 is LGHNT, CDR2 FRNRAP. V lost 5 bases, J lost 1 base, and 0 bases stayed unmatched. The CDR3 loop is CASGGTGGNTEAFF. CDR3 coding DNA: TGTGCTAGTGGTGGGACAGGGGGGAACACTGAAGCTTTCTTT. The variable domain in full, with the rest retrieved from reference TRBV12-5 and TRBJ1-1, is DARVTQTPRHKVTEMGQEVTMRCQPILGHNTVFWYRQTMMQGLELLAYFRNRAPLDDSGMPKDRFSAEMPDATLATLKIQPSEPRDSAVYFCASGGTGGNTEAFFGQGTRLTVV.

This rearrangement joins TRBV7-9 to TRBJ2-5; 8 nucleotides line up with TRBD2. The CDR3 has 18 residues. Germline CDR1 and CDR2: SEHNR and FQNEAQ (reference sequence). V dropped 5 bases and J dropped 5; count of bases not matched to a gene: 19. CDR3: CASSLPSNGGARGETQYF. DNA for the CDR3: TGTGCCAGCAGCCTCCCGTCTAACGGGGGGGCGAGAGGCGAGACCCAGTACTTC.

The chain links TRBV3-1 (or the pseudogene TRBV3-2) to TRBJ2-1; 7 nucleotides align to TRBD2. Germline CDR1 is LGHDT and CDR2 is YNNKEL (reference sequence). The ends lost 4 bases at V and 4 bases at J; junction bases unmatched: 4. The CDR3 spans 14 residues. This chain's CDR3 is CASSPRGDYNEQFF. In DNA form, the CDR3 reads TGTGCCAGCAGCCCCCGGGGGGATTACAATGAGCAGTTCTTC.

The rearrangement joins TRBV30 to TRBJ1-1; TRBD1 might be the D (6 bases). Germline assignment: CDR1 GTSNPN and CDR2 SVGIG (reference sequence). CDR3 length equals 14 residues. V was clipped by 3 bases and J by 0 bases, with 11 bases between them. This chain's CDR3 is CAWRTGHLNTEAFF. Written as DNA, the CDR3 is TGTGCCTGGAGGACGGGACACCTGAACACTGAAGCTTTCTTT.

The chain carries TRBV9 and TRBJ2-6, with 8 bases aligning to TRBD1. The CDR3 has 18 residues. V dropped 6 bases and J dropped 0; count of bases not matched to a gene: 11. Germline assignment: CDR1 SGDLS and CDR2 YYNGEE. DNA for the CDR3: TGTGCCAGCACCCTTACCGGGACAGGAGTCTCTGGGGCCAACGTCCTGACTTTC. Residues: CASTLTGTGVSGANVLTF.

The chain combines TRBV7-9 with TRBJ1-6; TRBD1 might be the D (6 bases). The ends were cut back, 6 bases at V and 6 bases at J, with 15 bases in the middle. The CDR3 runs to 15 residues. Germline CDR1 and CDR2: SEHNR and FQNEAQ (reference sequence). CDR3 region: CASSPGDRLNSPLHF. The CDR3 bases are TGTGCCAGCAGTCCAGGGGATAGGCTTAATTCACCCCTCCACTTT.

The V call is TRBV5-1, the J call TRBJ1-6, with D possibly being TRBD1 (6 bases). V was clipped by 2 bases and J by 10 bases, with 10 bases between them. The CDR3 covers 13 residues. CDR1 and CDR2 from the germline V gene are SGHRS and YFSETQ. CDR3 sequence (DNA): TGCGCCAGCAGCTTACAGGGAGACTCACCCCTCCACTTT. This gives the protein CASSLQGDSPLHF.

V gene TRBV3-1 (or the pseudogene TRBV3-2) combines with J gene TRBJ2-1; 10 bases fit TRBD2. Germline CDR1 reads LGHDT; CDR2 reads YNNKEL (reference sequence). The V segment lost 0 bases and the J segment 10 bases; nucleotides outside the gene matches: 9. The CDR3 extends over 16 amino acids. CDR3 nucleotides: TGTGCCAGCAGCCAAGATCGATATAGCGGGGGGTCCGAGCAGTTCTTC. It specifies CASSQDRYSGGSEQFF.

Comment on this clone: At one boundary the junction diverges from the germline segment, which might be a read error. The chain couples TRBV18 to TRBJ1-5; D gene uncertain. The CDR3 has 15 amino acids. The germline gives CDR1 KGHSH, CDR2 LQKENI. This chain's CDR3 is CASSPRPGLDQPQHF. The CDR3 coding sequence is TGTGCCAGCTCCCCACGGCCGGGTCTAGATCAGCCCCAGCATTTT.

The rearrangement uses TRBV6-5 and TRBJ1-2; no definite D call. Looked up from germline, CDR1 is MNHEY and CDR2 is SVGAGI. CDR3 length: 14 amino acids. Trimming removed 2 bases at V and 6 bases at J, with 13 bases between. The CDR3 nucleotides read TGTGCCAGCAGTTACCTCCAACGCGGGCATGGCTACACCTTC. The encoded protein is CASSYLQRGHGYTF.

The chain combines TRBV5-1 with TRBJ1-2; tentatively, D is TRBD1 (6 bases). V shed 4 bases and J shed 4 bases, with 14 bases lying between them. This CDR3 region has 14 residues. CDR1 and CDR2 from the germline V gene are SGHRS and YFSETQ. CDR3 sequence: CASSPRDKGYGYTF. CDR3 DNA: TGCGCCAGCAGCCCCCGGGACAAAGGCTATGGCTACACCTTC.